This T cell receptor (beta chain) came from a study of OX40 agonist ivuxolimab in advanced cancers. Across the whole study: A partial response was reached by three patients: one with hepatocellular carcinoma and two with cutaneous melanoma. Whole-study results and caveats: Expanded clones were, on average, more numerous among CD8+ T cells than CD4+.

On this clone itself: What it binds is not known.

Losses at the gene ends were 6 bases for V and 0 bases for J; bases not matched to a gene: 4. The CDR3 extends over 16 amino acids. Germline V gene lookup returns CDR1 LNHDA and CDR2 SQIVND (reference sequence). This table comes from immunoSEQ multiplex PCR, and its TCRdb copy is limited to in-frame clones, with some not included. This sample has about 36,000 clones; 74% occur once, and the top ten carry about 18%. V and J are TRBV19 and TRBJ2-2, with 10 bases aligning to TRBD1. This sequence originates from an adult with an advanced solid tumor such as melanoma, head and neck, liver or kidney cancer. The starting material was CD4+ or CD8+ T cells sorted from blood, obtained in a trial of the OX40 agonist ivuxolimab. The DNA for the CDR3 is TGTGCCAGTAGCTCGGACAGGGGGGCGAACACCGGGGAGCTGTTTTTT. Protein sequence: CASSSDRGANTGELFF.